The 20 T cell receptor beta chains in this list originate from one sample, sequenced in a study of T cell responses to AZD1222 COVID-19 vaccine (dated by TCRdb to the early 2020s). Library method: the immunoSEQ multiplex PCR assay. The table was pulled from immuneACCESS by TCRdb, which kept in-frame rearrangements only. Such tables lose some clones; where checked, under half of the loss comes from unresolved V genes, and the rest has no known cause. The table for this sample lists 110,000 or so clones; 90% to 95% of them were counted only once. The ten largest clonotypes hold 7% to 9% of the sample. The time point label, as the study defines it: baseline before first vaccination. Source: peripheral blood, taken on day 0 of AZD1222 vaccination. All receptors come from an adult in good health.

The chain joins TRBV6-2 or TRBV6-3 to TRBJ1-1; D might be TRBD1 (5 bases). Germline V gene data show CDR1 as MNHEY and CDR2 as SVGEGT. CDR3 size: 15 residues. The V end lost 2 bases, the J end lost 1 base, and 11 bases lay between the germline ends. CDR3 protein: CASSYGGGWNTEAFF. Here the CDR3 DNA reads TGTGCCAGCAGTTACGGGGGGGGATGGAACACTGAAGCTTTCTTT.

This sequence joins TRBV5-1 and TRBJ2-3, with 14 bases identical to TRBD2. V lost 2 bases to trimming and J lost 1 base; unmatched junction nucleotides: 3. The germline CDR1 and CDR2 sequences are SGHRS and YFSETQ. CDR3 length: 17 amino acids. The CDR3 DNA sequence: TGCGCCAGCAGCTTTGGACTAGCGGGAGGACGCACAGATACGCAGTATTTT. It codes for CASSFGLAGGRTDTQYF.

The rearrangement joins TRBV30 to TRBJ1-5, with D hard to call. V dropped 0 bases and J dropped 2 bases, with 14 bases sitting between them. There are 16 residues in the CDR3. The germline V gene encodes CDR1 GTSNPN and CDR2 SVGIG (reference sequence). The DNA for the CDR3 is TGTGCCTGGAGTGTGCGTCTCGAAAGGGGCAATCAGCCCCAGCATTTT. Encoded protein: CAWSVRLERGNQPQHF.

This clone was seen a handful of times. The chain is built from TRBV7-3 and TRBJ1-5, with D uncertain. V lost 1 base and J 2 bases, leaving 9 bases between the germline ends. CDR1 SGHTA and CDR2 FQGTGA come from the germline V gene. CDR3 length equals 15 residues. CDR3 sequence (DNA): TGTGCCAGCAGCTTAAACGGGGTCGGCAATCAGCCCCAGCATTTT. This gives the protein CASSLNGVGNQPQHF.

The chain carries TRBV19 and TRBJ1-2; 7 nucleotides agree with TRBD1. From germline, CDR1 is LNHDA and CDR2 SQIVND (reference sequence). The CDR3 covers 14 residues. V dropped 5 bases and J dropped 5; count of bases not matched to a gene: 8. This CDR3 is CASSPPRTGYGYTF. The CDR3 region has the DNA TGTGCCAGTAGTCCCCCTCGGACAGGATATGGCTACACCTTC.

This clone appeared a single time. V usage is TRBV4-1 and J usage is TRBJ2-1; 7 bases align to TRBD2. Losses at the gene ends were 5 bases for V and 3 bases for J; bases not matched to a gene: 4. CDR3 length equals 14 residues. Germline V gene lookup returns CDR1 MGHRA and CDR2 YSYEKL. For the CDR3, the DNA is TGCGCCAGCAGCGAGAGGGAGGGCTACAATGAGCAGTTCTTC. This translates into CASSEREGYNEQFF.

The chain links TRBV3-1 (or the pseudogene TRBV3-2) to TRBJ1-1, with a tentative D call TRBD1 (5 bases). Germline V gives CDR1 LGHDT, CDR2 YNNKEL (reference sequence). The CDR3 covers 15 residues. With 4 bases removed from V and 1 base from J, the gap between germline ends came to 13 bases. This CDR3 reads CASSPRARENTEAFF. In DNA form, the CDR3 reads TGTGCCAGCAGCCCCAGGGCGCGGGAGAACACTGAAGCTTTCTTT.

The chain recombines TRBV7-6 with TRBJ2-2, with D perhaps given as TRBD1 or TRBD2 (5 bases each). The V gene lost 5 bases and the J gene lost 3 bases, with 13 bases spanning the gap. Germline V gene sequence: CDR1 SGHVS, CDR2 FNYEAQ. There are 15 residues in the CDR3. DNA for the CDR3: TGTGCCAGCAGCCTGGTGGGGACCTACACCGGGGAGCTGTTTTTT. Translation gives CASSLVGTYTGELFF.

This chain uses TRBV5-1 with TRBJ2-2; 12 positions agree with TRBD1. The V segment lost 0 bases and the J segment 8 bases; nucleotides outside the gene matches: 8. Germline CDR1 is SGHRS and CDR2 is YFSETQ. The CDR3 totals 17 residues. The CDR3 bases are TGCGCCAGCAGCTTGGCCCCGGGACAGGGGGCGGGAGGGGAGCTGTTTTTT. Protein sequence: CASSLAPGQGAGGELFF.

This chain uses TRBV2 with TRBJ2-5; D possibly corresponds to TRBD2 (5 bases). Germline-derived CDR1 and CDR2 are SNHLY and FYNNEI. The V and J ends lost 2 bases and 5 bases respectively, with 6 bases between them. The CDR3 is made up of 12 amino acids. CDR3 amino acids: CASSEWEETQYF. Here the CDR3 DNA reads TGTGCCAGCAGTGAATGGGAGGAGACCCAGTACTTC.

V and J are TRBV7-2 and TRBJ1-2; 8 bases match TRBD1. Germline V lookup: CDR1 SGHTA, CDR2 FQGNSA. Unmatched junction bases numbered 3, after V lost 2 bases and J lost 7 bases. CDR3 length: 13 residues. DNA of the CDR3: TGTGCCAGCAGCTTATATACAGGGGGTGGCTACACCTTC. Its protein is CASSLYTGGGYTF.

This rearrangement joins TRBV19 to TRBJ1-2, with D uncertain. The CDR3 totals 13 residues. With 3 bases removed from V and 2 bases from J, the gap between germline ends came to 7 bases. The germline CDR1 and CDR2 sequences are LNHDA and SQIVND (reference sequence). The CDR3 DNA sequence: TGTGCCAGTAGTATTATGGGGAACTATGGCTACACCTTC. Protein: CASSIMGNYGYTF.

The CDR3 protein is CASGRGPNYGYTF. The CDR3 nucleotides are TGTGCCAGCGGCAGGGGGCCTAACTATGGCTACACCTTC. The J gene is TRBJ1-2, the V gene TRBV6-5; TRBD1 agrees at 8 bases. V was clipped by 8 bases and J by 0 bases; unmatched bases: 2. This CDR3 is built from 13 residues. Germline V gene lookup returns CDR1 MNHEY and CDR2 SVGAGI.

V is TRBV2 and J is TRBJ2-5; 7 positions agree with TRBD1. Germline values: CDR1 SNHLY, CDR2 FYNNEI. This CDR3 is built from 15 residues. The V gene end was trimmed by 5 bases and the J gene end by 0 bases; junction bases not matched to a gene: 6. As DNA, the CDR3 is TGTGCCAGCAGTCTCCGAACAGGGGACCAAGAGACCCAGTACTTC. Translating gives CASSLRTGDQETQYF.

Ten or more counts support this clone. V and J are TRBV13 and TRBJ1-1; 7 nucleotides agree with TRBD1. CDR1 PRHDT and CDR2 FYEKMQ come from the germline V gene (reference sequence). The CDR3 is 13 amino acids. V trimming: 2 bases; J trimming: 4 bases; junction bases outside the gene matches: 1. The chain's CDR3 is CASSLSGGTEAFF. The DNA for the CDR3 is TGTGCCAGCAGCTTATCAGGGGGCACTGAAGCTTTCTTT.

This chain connects TRBV9 to TRBJ1-4; 8 bases agree with TRBD1. V shed 4 bases and J 8 bases; nucleotides not matched to a gene: 10. Per germline, CDR1 SGDLS and CDR2 YYNGEE. The CDR3 runs 15 residues. The chain's CDR3 is CASSPLGAGGEKLFF. The CDR3 region has the DNA TGTGCCAGCAGCCCTCTCGGGGCAGGGGGCGAAAAACTGTTTTTT.

The chain joins TRBV2 to TRBJ2-1; D gene uncertain. CDR1 and CDR2 (germline): SNHLY, FYNNEI. Trimming removed 7 bases from V and 2 bases from J, with 9 bases in between. The CDR3 has 13 residues. CDR3 sequence (DNA): TGTGCCAGCACCGTAGGACCCTACAATGAGCAGTTCTTC. It specifies CASTVGPYNEQFF.

The chain uses TRBV27 and TRBJ2-7, with 9 positions matching TRBD1. CDR1 and CDR2 (germline): MNHEY, SMNVEV (reference sequence). The V gene end was trimmed by 6 bases and the J gene end by 1 base; junction bases not matched to a gene: 7. The CDR3 totals 15 residues. CDR3 in amino acids: CASRRTGGLSYEQYF. CDR3 bases: TGTGCCAGCAGGCGAACAGGGGGCTTGTCCTACGAGCAGTACTTC.

The V and J genes are TRBV30 and TRBJ2-7; D may correspond to TRBD1 or TRBD2 (5 bases each). The CDR3 has 13 residues. V lost 2 bases to trimming and J lost 5 bases, with 13 bases between them. CDR1 GTSNPN and CDR2 SVGIG come from the germline V gene (reference sequence). The CDR3 is CAWSRDGSHEQYF. The CDR3 nucleotides read TGTGCCTGGAGTAGGGACGGCTCTCACGAGCAGTACTTC.

The chain has TRBV10-1 and TRBJ2-3; TRBD2 aligns across 10 bases. The CDR3 runs to 15 residues. After removal of 6 bases from V and 5 bases from J, the junction contained 8 bases not matched to a gene. The germline V gene has CDR1 WNHNN and CDR2 SYGVQD (reference sequence). CDR3 protein: CASSGAGGLRDTQYF. The CDR3 DNA follows: TGCGCCAGCAGCGGAGCGGGGGGGTTGAGAGATACGCAGTATTTT.